This T cell receptor (beta chain) was profiled in a study of post-analysis software for immune sequencing data (dated by TCRdb to the mid-2010s). For the wider study: The recorded disease courses included relapsing-remitting, secondary progressive and progressive-relapsing multiple sclerosis, and some patients had no subtype annotation. The patient repertoires were compared against approximately ten previously published healthy control repertoires obtained from donors aged about 6 to 25 years. A subset of samples was prepared in parallel using single-end sample barcoding, then pooled and co-amplified after Illumina adapter ligation. Paper-wide results and their limitations: Significantly higher frequencies in patients than in controls were found for about five TRBV segments, including TRBV5-6, TRBV5-1 and TRBV20-1. Multiple sclerosis patients had significantly lower normalized Chao1 diversity than controls, a result that suggests substantial peripheral T-cell clonal expansion. The control group was slightly older than the multiple sclerosis patient group. Direct clustering with F measure showed strong co-clustering of samples prepared in the same batch, prompting a batch-effect correction.

Library generation was performed with PCR. The sequencing machine was an Illumina HiSeq 2500. To reduce PCR and sequencing biases, unique molecular identifiers were incorporated into the TCR beta cDNA libraries. Roughly 0.5 million cDNA molecules were obtained per 1 to 10 million input T cells, so each molecule approximated one T cell. The patient libraries were prepared and sequenced with the same protocol used for the earlier healthy control dataset. Within a given batch, samples were prepared together, multiplexed and sequenced on the same HiSeq lane. Processing in the source paper ran as follows. Raw barcoded reads were processed with MIGEC, discarding single-read molecular identifier groups before consensus assembly and CDR3 extraction. Clonotype tables were post-analysed with VDJtools, normalizing diversity by down-sampling all datasets to the smallest sample size. To correct batch-related cross-sample contamination, repertoire overlap clustering matched CDR3 amino acid sequences but not nucleotide sequences. TCRdb reprocessed the public reads (quality trimming at Q25 with fastp, clone calling with MiXCR) and kept in-frame beta chains. Under each unique CDR3 protein, matching rows form one entry showing the most common genes and DNA. None of the V and J calls come from the authors' own analysis; TCRdb made them. The sample profile shows around 700,000 distinct CDR3 sequences; 59% of them were found once. Of the sample, about 11% is held by the ten largest clones.

To demonstrate the VDJtools post-analysis software, TCR beta repertoires were profiled from the peripheral blood of more than ten young patients with multiple sclerosis. Multiple sclerosis patients were children and adolescents aged about 6 to 16 years. Reading the germline V gene (reference sequence) gives CDR1 DFQATT and CDR2 SNEGSKA. Relative to germline, V is missing 3 bases and J is missing 11 bases, with 9 bases of the junction outside any gene match. Including cysteine and phenylalanine, the CDR3 has 13 amino acids. Of all the DNA, just the CDR3 is kept, 39 bases in frame from base 1. Comment on this clonotype: No antigen is known for it. Base qualities are not recorded, but no much larger clone differs from it by a single base.

The sequencing sample was made of blood. The receptor chain draws on TRBV20-1 and TRBJ2-5, with 10 bases aligning to TRBD2. The receptor was isolated from a girl aged 2 to 10 with multiple sclerosis. CDR3 sequence: CSASFLAGAEQYF. In nucleotide form, the sequence is TGCAGTGCTAGCTTCCTAGCGGGGGCTGAGCAGTACTTC.